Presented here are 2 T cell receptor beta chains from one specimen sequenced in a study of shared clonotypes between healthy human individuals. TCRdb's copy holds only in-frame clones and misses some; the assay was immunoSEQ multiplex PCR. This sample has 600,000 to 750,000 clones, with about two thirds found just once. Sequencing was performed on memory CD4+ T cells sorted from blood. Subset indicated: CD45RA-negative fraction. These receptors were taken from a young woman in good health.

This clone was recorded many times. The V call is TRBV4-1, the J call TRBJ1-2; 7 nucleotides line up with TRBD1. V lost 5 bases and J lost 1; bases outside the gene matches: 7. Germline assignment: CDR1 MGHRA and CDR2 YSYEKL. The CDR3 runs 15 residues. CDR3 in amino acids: CASSSDRLINYGYTF. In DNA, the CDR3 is TGCGCCAGCAGCTCGGACAGGCTCATTAACTATGGCTACACCTTC.

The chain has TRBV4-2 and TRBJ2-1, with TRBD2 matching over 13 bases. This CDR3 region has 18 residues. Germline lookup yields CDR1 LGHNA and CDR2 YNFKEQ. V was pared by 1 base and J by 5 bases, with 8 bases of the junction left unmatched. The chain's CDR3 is CASSQGLAGGVRHNEQFF. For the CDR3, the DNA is TGTGCCAGCAGCCAAGGACTAGCGGGAGGCGTTCGACACAATGAGCAGTTCTTC.